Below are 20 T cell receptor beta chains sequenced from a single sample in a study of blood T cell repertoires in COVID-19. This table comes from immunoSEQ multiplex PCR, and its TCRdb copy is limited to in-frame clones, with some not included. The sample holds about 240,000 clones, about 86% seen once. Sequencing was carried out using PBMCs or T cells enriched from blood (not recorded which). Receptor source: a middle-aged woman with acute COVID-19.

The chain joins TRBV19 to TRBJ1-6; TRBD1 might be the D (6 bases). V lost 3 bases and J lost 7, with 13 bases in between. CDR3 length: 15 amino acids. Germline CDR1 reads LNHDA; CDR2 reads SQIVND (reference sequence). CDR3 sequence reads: CASSIQGSVNSPLHF. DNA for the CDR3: TGTGCCAGTAGTATTCAGGGGTCGGTGAATTCACCCCTCCACTTT.

The CDR3 reads CAISGGEGTSVSGANVLTF. DNA for the CDR3: TGTGCCATCAGTGGAGGTGAAGGGACTAGCGTCTCTGGGGCCAACGTCCTGACTTTC. The V gene is TRBV10-3, the J gene TRBJ2-6; 10 nucleotides match TRBD2. The CDR3 runs to 19 residues. The trim removed 4 bases at V and 0 bases at J, leaving 9 bases unmatched. Germline CDR1 is ENHRY and CDR2 is SYGVKD.

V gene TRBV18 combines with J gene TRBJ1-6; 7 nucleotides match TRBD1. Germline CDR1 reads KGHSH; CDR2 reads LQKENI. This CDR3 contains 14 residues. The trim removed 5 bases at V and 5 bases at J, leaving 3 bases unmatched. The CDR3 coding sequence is TGTGCCAGCTCAAGGGACAGAAATAATTCACCCCTCCACTTT. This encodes CASSRDRNNSPLHF. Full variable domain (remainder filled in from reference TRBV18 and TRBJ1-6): NAGVMQNPRHLVRRRGQEARLRCSPMKGHSHVYWYRQLPEEGLKFMVYLQKENIIDESGMPKERFSAEFPKEGPSILRIQQVVRGDSAAYFCASSRDRNNSPLHFGNGTRLTVT.

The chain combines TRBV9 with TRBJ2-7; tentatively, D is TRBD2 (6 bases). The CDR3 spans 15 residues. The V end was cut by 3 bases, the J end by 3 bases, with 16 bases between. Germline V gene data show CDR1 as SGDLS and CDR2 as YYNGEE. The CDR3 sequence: CASSASPGLNYEQYF. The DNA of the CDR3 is TGTGCCAGCAGCGCCAGTCCGGGACTCAACTACGAGCAGTACTTC. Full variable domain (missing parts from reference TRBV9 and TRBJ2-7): DSGVTQTPKHLITATGQRVTLRCSPRSGDLSVYWYQQSLDQGLQFLIQYYNGEERAKGNILERFSAQQFPDLHSELNLSSLELGDSALYFCASSASPGLNYEQYFGPGTRLTVT.

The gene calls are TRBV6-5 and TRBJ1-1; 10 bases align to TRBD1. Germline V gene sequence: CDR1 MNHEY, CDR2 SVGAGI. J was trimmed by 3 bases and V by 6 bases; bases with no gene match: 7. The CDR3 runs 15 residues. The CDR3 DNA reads TGTGCCAGCAGCCCGACAGGGGGCGCCTACACTGAAGCTTTCTTT. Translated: CASSPTGGAYTEAFF.

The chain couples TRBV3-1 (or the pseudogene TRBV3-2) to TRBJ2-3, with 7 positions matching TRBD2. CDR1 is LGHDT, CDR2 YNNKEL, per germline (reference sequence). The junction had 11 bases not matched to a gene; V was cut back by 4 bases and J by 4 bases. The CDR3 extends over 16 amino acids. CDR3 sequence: CASSPTSVWGADTQYF. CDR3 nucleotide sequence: TGTGCCAGCAGCCCCACTAGCGTTTGGGGGGCAGATACGCAGTATTTT.

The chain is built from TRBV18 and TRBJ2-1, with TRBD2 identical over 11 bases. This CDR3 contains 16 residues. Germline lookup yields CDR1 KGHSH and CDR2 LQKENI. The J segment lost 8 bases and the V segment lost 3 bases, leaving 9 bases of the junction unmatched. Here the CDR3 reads CASSPSSGRLTDEQFF. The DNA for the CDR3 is TGTGCCAGCTCACCGTCTAGCGGGAGGTTGACCGATGAGCAGTTCTTC.

The CDR3, as DNA: TGTGCCAGCAGCCAAGAGGGCAGGGGGCCCTATAATTCACCCCTCCACTTT. This gives the protein CASSQEGRGPYNSPLHF. This chain connects TRBV14 to TRBJ1-6; 8 positions agree with TRBD1. V lost 0 bases to trimming and J lost 2 bases; unmatched junction nucleotides: 3. Germline loops: CDR1 SGHDN, CDR2 FVKESK. CDR3 length: 17 amino acids.

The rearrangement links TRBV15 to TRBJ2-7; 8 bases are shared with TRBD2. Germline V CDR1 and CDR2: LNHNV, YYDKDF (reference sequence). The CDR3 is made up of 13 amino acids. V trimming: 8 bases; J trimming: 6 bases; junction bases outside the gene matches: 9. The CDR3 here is CATAFSGNGEQYF. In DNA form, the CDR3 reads TGTGCCACCGCCTTTAGCGGGAACGGCGAGCAGTACTTC.

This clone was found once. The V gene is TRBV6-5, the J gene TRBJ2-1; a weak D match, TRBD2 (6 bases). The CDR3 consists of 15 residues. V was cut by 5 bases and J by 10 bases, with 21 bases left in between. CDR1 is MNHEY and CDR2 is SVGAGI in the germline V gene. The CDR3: CASSPPAGGVGEQFF. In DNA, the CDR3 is TGTGCCAGCAGTCCCCCGGCAGGCGGGGTAGGGGAGCAGTTCTTC.

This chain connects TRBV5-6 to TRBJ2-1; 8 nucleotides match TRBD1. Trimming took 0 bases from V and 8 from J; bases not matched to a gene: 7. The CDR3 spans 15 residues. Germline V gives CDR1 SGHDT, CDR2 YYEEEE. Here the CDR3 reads CASSLVRTGMDEQFF. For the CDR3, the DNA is TGTGCCAGCAGCTTGGTCCGGACAGGGATGGATGAGCAGTTCTTC.

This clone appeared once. The CDR3 here is CASSLAEKGNTEAFF. The CDR3 DNA reads TGTGCCAGCAGCTTGGCGGAGAAAGGGAACACTGAAGCTTTCTTT. The chain uses TRBV5-4 and TRBJ1-1; D gene unclear. This CDR3 comprises 15 residues. Deletions cut 0 bases from V and 1 base from J, with 10 bases between. The germline V gene has CDR1 SGHNT and CDR2 YYREEE (reference sequence).

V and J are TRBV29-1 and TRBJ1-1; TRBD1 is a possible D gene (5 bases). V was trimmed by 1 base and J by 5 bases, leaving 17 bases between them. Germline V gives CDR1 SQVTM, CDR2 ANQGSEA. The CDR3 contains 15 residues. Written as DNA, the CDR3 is TGCAGCGTTGAAGGAATCGACAGTAGGAGTACTGAAGCTTTCTTT. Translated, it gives CSVEGIDSRSTEAFF. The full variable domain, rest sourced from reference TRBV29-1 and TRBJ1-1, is SAVISQKPSRDICQRGTSLTIQCQVDSQVTMMFWYRQQPGQSLTLIATANQGSEATYESGFVIDKFPISRPNLTFSTLTVSNMSPEDSSIYLCSVEGIDSRSTEAFFGQGTRLTVV.

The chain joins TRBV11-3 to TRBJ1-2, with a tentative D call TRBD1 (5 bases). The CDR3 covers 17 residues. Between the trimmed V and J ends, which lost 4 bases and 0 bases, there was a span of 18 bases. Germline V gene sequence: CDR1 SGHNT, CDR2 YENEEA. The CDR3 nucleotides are TGTGCCAGCAGCTCCCAACTCACGACAGAGACTAACTATGGCTACACCTTC. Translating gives CASSSQLTTETNYGYTF. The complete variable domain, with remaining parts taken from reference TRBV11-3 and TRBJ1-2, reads EAGVVQSPRYKIIEKKQPVAFWCNPISGHNTLYWYLQNLGQGPELLIRYENEEAVDDSQLPKDRFSAERLKGVDSTLKIQPAELGDSAVYLCASSSQLTTETNYGYTFGSGTRLTVV.

CDR3 DNA sequence: TGTGCCAGCAGTCCCCTCCCCGGAAACACCATATATTTT. Translated, it gives CASSPLPGNTIYF. The V and J genes are TRBV7-8 and TRBJ1-3; no clear D gene. V was shortened by 6 bases and J by 4 bases, with 10 bases between the two germline ends. The CDR3 has 13 amino acids. Germline V gene lookup returns CDR1 SGHVS and CDR2 FQNEAQ.

DNA for the CDR3: TGTGCCTGGAGTGTGGTGGGGCTAGCGGGAGAACACGAGCAGTACTTC. Encoded protein: CAWSVVGLAGEHEQYF. J is TRBJ2-7 and V is TRBV30; TRBD2 matches at 10 bases. Germline CDR1 GTSNPN, CDR2 SVGIG (reference sequence). This CDR3 has 16 amino acids. V shed 0 bases, J shed 5 bases, and the junction held 10 bases outside the gene matches. The complete variable domain, with remaining parts taken from reference TRBV30 and TRBJ2-7, reads SQTIHQWPATLVQPVGSPLSLECTVEGTSNPNLYWYRQAAGRGLQLLFYSVGIGQISSEVPQNLSASRPQDRQFILSSKKLLLSDSGFYLCAWSVVGLAGEHEQYFGPGTRLTVT.

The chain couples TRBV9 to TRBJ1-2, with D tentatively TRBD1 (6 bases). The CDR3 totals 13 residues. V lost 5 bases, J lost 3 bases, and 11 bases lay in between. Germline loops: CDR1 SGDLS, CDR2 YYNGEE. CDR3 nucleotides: TGTGCCAGCAGTTTGGGGGCGGACTATGGCTACACCTTC. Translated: CASSLGADYGYTF.

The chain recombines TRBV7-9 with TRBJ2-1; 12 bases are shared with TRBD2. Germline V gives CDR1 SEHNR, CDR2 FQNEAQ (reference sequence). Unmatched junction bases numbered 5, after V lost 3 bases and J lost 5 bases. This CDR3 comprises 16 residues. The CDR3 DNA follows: TGTGCCAGCAGCTTTCCGACTAGCGGGAGACACAATGAGCAGTTCTTC. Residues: CASSFPTSGRHNEQFF.

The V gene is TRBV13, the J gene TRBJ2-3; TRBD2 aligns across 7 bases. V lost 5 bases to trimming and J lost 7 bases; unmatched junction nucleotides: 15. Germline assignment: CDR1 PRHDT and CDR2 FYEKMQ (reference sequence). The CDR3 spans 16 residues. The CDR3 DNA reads TGTGCCAGCAGCATTACCCTAGGCGGGAGTCGTAATACGCAGTATTTT. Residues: CASSITLGGSRNTQYF.

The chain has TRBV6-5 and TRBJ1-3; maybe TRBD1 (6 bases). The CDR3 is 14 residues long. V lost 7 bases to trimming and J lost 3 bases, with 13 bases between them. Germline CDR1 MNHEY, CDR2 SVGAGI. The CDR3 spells CASKEQGVGNTIYF. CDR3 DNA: TGTGCCAGCAAGGAACAGGGAGTTGGAAACACCATATATTTT.